The TCR beta chain described here comes from a study of OX40 agonist ivuxolimab in advanced cancers. Whole-study context: Three individuals attained partial responses, comprising one hepatocellular carcinoma case and two cutaneous melanoma cases. Findings and caveats of the study: Low normalized T-cell clonal expansion also characterized some of the nonresponders. Clonal expansion by week 6 occurred in CD4+ and CD8+ blood T cells (at 0.1 to 3.0 mg/kg).

The CDR3 loop spans 14 amino acids. The V and J ends lost 5 bases and 2 bases, in that order; junction bases with no gene match: 4. Germline V lookup: CDR1 ENHRY, CDR2 SYGVKD. Produced via immunoSEQ multiplex PCR; TCRdb's table is partial and in-frame only. Of 20,000 to 25,000 clones in the sample, around 90% were seen once. As regards this clone: Its antigen is undetermined.

The origin of this receptor is an adult with an advanced solid tumor such as melanoma, head and neck, liver or kidney cancer. The material sequenced was CD4+ or CD8+ T cells sorted from blood, taken in a trial of the OX40 agonist ivuxolimab. The chain carries TRBV10-3 and TRBJ2-5; TRBD2 agrees at 8 bases. The CDR3 spells CAISKLAAQETQYF. In DNA, the CDR3 is TGTGCCATCAGTAAACTAGCGGCACAAGAGACCCAGTACTTC.